This TCR beta chain emerged from a study of blood T cell repertoires in COVID-19. Whole-study context: Samples representing acute and convalescent COVID-19 were sourced from the United States, Italy and Spain.

Clones were read by immunoSEQ multiplex PCR, and TCRdb kept only the in-frame ones, dropping some. The table lists 130,000 to 150,000 clones, around three quarters of them singletons. The CDR3 is made up of 13 amino acids. The V gene's germline CDR1 is SGHKS and CDR2 YYEKEE (reference sequence). V lost 1 base, J lost 2 bases, and 7 bases lay in between. The chain carries TRBV5-5 and TRBJ2-7; D unclear. The sequenced material came from peripheral blood. The source of this sequence is an older man with acute or convalescent COVID-19. CDR3 bases: TGTGCCAGCAGCTTGACAGCCACCTACGAGCAGTACTTC. This translates into CASSLTATYEQYF. The variable domain in full, with the rest retrieved from reference TRBV5-5 and TRBJ2-7, is DAGVTQSPTHLIKTRGQQVTLRCSPISGHKSVSWYQQVLGQGPQFIFQYYEKEERGRGNFPDRFSARQFPNYSSELNVNALLLGDSALYLCASSLTATYEQYFGPGTRLTVT.